A selection of T cell receptor beta chains follows, all from one sample in a study of CXCR3-negative and CXCR3-positive naive CD8 T cells. TCRdb reprocessed the 5' RACE reads and stores each CDR3 protein as one record, lacking DNA. The sample has roughly 6,000 distinct CDR3 sequences; the top ten hold about 1.7%. Source material: naive CXCR3+ CD8+ T cells from blood. The origin of the receptors is a human donor in good health. Some clones in this sample may be carry-over from other donors' samples. The CDR3 runs from the conserved cysteine through the conserved F or W. Expanded clones are given a class, and other clones once, few, many or no size at all.

j_gene | abundance | v_gene | CDR3aa
TRBJ2-7 | NA | TRBV20-1 | CSASGGDTREYF
TRBJ2-7 | NA | TRBV25-1 | CASSPGTGETEQYF
TRBJ2-1 | NA | TRBV7-9 | CASSDQGYEQFF
TRBJ2-7 | medium-sized | TRBV21-1 | CASSNRTISYEQYF
TRBJ1-4 | NA | TRBV29-1 | CSVDVQGEKLFF
TRBJ2-7 | NA | TRBV2 | CASSDQISGTEKGTLYEQYF
TRBJ1-1 | NA | TRBV20-1 | CSARDRRQGSGTEAFF
TRBJ1-1 | NA | TRBV12-2 | CAQNPGTGNTEAFF
TRBJ2-3 | NA | TRBV6-4 | CASSDMALTDTQYF
TRBJ2-3 | NA | TRBV7-8 | CASSLVAGDTQYF
TRBJ1-1 | medium-sized | TRBV19 | CASSLRALLNTEAFF
TRBJ1-1 | NA | TRBV20-1 | CSAPTGRDTEAFF
TRBJ2-3 | medium-sized | TRBV3-1 | CASSQELAGDTQYF
TRBJ2-5 | NA | TRBV6-2/TRBV6-3 | CASSYMSGYQETQYF
TRBJ2-2 | NA | TRBV7-9 | CASSLGTANTGELFF
TRBJ2-1 | NA | TRBV19 | CASSGGASEQFF
TRBJ1-1 | NA | TRBV12-3/TRBV12-4 | CASSSLQGSMNTEAFF
TRBJ2-7 | medium-sized | TRBV7-9 | CASSPGTGISHEQYF
TRBJ2-1 | medium-sized | TRBV20-1 | CSARSRSGSLNEQFF
TRBJ1-2 | NA | TRBV7-2 | CASSSSTGGNYGYKF
TRBJ1-2 | medium-sized | TRBV29-1 | CSVEDVRREGGNYGYTF
TRBJ2-5 | medium-sized | TRBV7-9 | CASSMAGGEETQYF
TRBJ2-7 | medium-sized | TRBV29-1 | CSAETSPYEQYF
TRBJ2-2 | medium-sized | TRBV5-1 | CASSYSGFGTENTGELFF
TRBJ2-7 | NA | TRBV5-1 | CASSATDSYEQYF
TRBJ2-7 | NA | TRBV5-1 | CASSLGTGAHEQYF
TRBJ2-1 | NA | TRBV25-1 | CASSESRSEQFF
TRBJ2-3 | medium-sized | TRBV23-1 | CASSQTPIPRTSGRGVSTDTQYF
TRBJ1-2 | NA | TRBV29-1 | CSVGDSSGYTF
TRBJ2-7 | NA | TRBV6-4 | CASSSGHPAGYEQYF
TRBJ2-7 | medium-sized | TRBV29-1 | CSVVTWGLADEQYF
TRBJ1-1 | NA | TRBV7-9 | CASSLVGSTEAFF
TRBJ2-7 | medium-sized | TRBV5-1 | CASSSILRGEQYF
TRBJ2-5 | medium-sized | TRBV29-1 | CSVEGASGNEETQYF
TRBJ2-5 | medium-sized | TRBV5-1 | CASSSPTSGGAGEETQYF
TRBJ1-1 | medium-sized | TRBV29-1 | CSVRPTVLNTEAFF
TRBJ1-5 | medium-sized | TRBV28 | CASRGSGGNQPQHF
TRBJ1-5 | medium-sized | TRBV7-2 | CASSFGGSQPQHF
TRBJ2-3 | NA | TRBV7-9 | CASSLSVGGPRPDTQYF
TRBJ2-5 | NA | TRBV5-5 | CASSSPLRDSQETQYF
TRBJ2-7 | NA | TRBV29-1 | CSGWTSDTYEQYF
TRBJ2-7 | NA | TRBV5-1 | CASSEDRDSWAYEQYF
TRBJ2-3 | NA | TRBV7-2 | CASSATDTQYF
TRBJ1-2 | NA | TRBV10-3 | CAISGGDGYTF
TRBJ2-5 | medium-sized | TRBV29-1 | CSVEAAWGYDPTQYF
TRBJ2-1 | medium-sized | TRBV29-1 | CSVELTSGARGDEQFF
TRBJ2-1 | medium-sized | TRBV12-3/TRBV12-4 | CASRWGYNEQFF
TRBJ2-7 | NA | TRBV6-5 | CASSYSRAGGVDEQYF
TRBJ2-7 | NA | TRBV7-9 | CASSPPIPRDPGSYEQYF
TRBJ2-7 | NA | TRBV2 | CASSETGAYEQYF
TRBJ1-5 | NA | TRBV19 | CASLEEIGLTNQPQHF
TRBJ2-1 | NA | TRBV29-1 | CSVVTTTYNEQFF
TRBJ2-1 | NA | TRBV29-1 | CSVTHGGTGNEQFF
TRBJ2-3 | NA | TRBV21-1 | CASSKRSGIIQGRSTDTQYF
TRBJ1-3 | medium-sized | TRBV20-1 | CSARVTSSYTIYF
TRBJ2-2 | NA | TRBV25-1 | CASTPGQLNTGELFF
TRBJ1-2 | NA | TRBV12-3/TRBV12-4 | CASSLNFPAASGYTF
TRBJ2-5 | NA | TRBV15 | CATSRDREETQYF
TRBJ2-1 | NA | TRBV29-1 | CSVDTSGSDEQFF
TRBJ1-2 | medium-sized | TRBV29-1 | CSARPGGERGYTF